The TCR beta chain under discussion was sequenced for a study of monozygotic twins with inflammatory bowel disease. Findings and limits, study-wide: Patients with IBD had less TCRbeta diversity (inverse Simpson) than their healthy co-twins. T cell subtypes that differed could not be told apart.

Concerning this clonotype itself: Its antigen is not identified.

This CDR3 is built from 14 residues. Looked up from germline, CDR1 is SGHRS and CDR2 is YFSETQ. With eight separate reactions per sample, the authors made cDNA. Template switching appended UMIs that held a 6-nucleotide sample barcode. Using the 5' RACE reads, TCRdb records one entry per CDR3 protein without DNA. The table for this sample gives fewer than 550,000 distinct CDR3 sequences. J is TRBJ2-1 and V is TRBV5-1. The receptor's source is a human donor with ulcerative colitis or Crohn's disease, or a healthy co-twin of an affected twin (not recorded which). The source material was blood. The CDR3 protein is CASSDASSYNEQFF.